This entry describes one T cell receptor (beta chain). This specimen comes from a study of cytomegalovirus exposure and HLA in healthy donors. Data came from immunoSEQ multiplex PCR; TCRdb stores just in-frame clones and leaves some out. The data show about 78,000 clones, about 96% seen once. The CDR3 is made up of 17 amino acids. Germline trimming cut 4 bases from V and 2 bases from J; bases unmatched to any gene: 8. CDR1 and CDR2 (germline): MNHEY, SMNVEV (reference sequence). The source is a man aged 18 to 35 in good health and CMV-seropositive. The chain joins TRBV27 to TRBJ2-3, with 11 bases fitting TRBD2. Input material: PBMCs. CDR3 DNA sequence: TGTGCCAGCAGTTACATGGGACTAGCGGAGAACACAGATACGCAGTATTTT. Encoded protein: CASSYMGLAENTDTQYF.